The 6 T cell receptor beta chains below were found in one sample sequenced in a study of control samples from healthy donors and cancer patients. Only in-frame clones appear in the TCRdb table, and some are missing; sequencing was by immunoSEQ multiplex PCR. The sample yields roughly 150,000 clones, roughly 88% seen once. The sample comprised blood. The receptors derive from a man younger than 35 in good health.

This clone was picked up one time. V gene TRBV7-6 combines with J gene TRBJ1-1; D is uncertain. Trimming stripped 1 base from V and 0 bases from J, with 9 bases between. The CDR3 extends over 15 amino acids. Germline loops: CDR1 SGHVS, CDR2 FNYEAQ. CDR3 protein: CASSLGAAMNTEAFF. Written as DNA, the CDR3 is TGTGCCAGCAGCTTAGGCGCGGCGATGAACACTGAAGCTTTCTTT.

The rearrangement uses TRBV30 and TRBJ1-1, with unresolved D. The germline gives CDR1 GTSNPN, CDR2 SVGIG (reference sequence). The CDR3 consists of 10 residues. Between the trimmed V and J ends, which lost 5 bases and 0 bases, there was a span of 1 base. The CDR3 is CAWLNTEAFF. The CDR3, as DNA: TGTGCCTGGTTGAACACTGAAGCTTTCTTT.

The rearrangement uses TRBV21-1 and TRBJ1-1; the table's TRBD1 call for D was not verified on the DNA. TRBV21-1 is flagged as a pseudogene. This CDR3 has 19 amino acids. The CDR3 sequence is CASSRYKKGDGDMNTEAFF. The CDR3 bases are TGTGCCAGCAGCAGGTATAAAAAAGGGGACGGGGACATGAACACTGAAGCTTTCTTT.

The chain joins TRBV28 to TRBJ2-7; D is possibly TRBD1 (6 bases). The ends were cut back, 2 bases at V and 0 bases at J, with 11 bases in the middle. Germline lookup yields CDR1 MDHEN and CDR2 SYDVKM. The length of the CDR3 is 15 residues. CDR3 nucleotide sequence: TGTGCCAGCAGTTTAAATCGGGGACACTCCTACGAGCAGTACTTC. It translates to CASSLNRGHSYEQYF.

This rearrangement joins TRBV28 to TRBJ1-1, with 9 positions matching TRBD1. The germline gives CDR1 MDHEN, CDR2 SYDVKM. The CDR3 loop spans 13 amino acids. With V trimmed by 8 bases and J by 11 bases, 12 bases remained unmatched. CDR3 sequence: CASWVWGQGKAFF. In DNA, the CDR3 is TGTGCCAGCTGGGTGTGGGGACAGGGAAAGGCTTTCTTT.

This clone occurred a few times. The chain carries TRBV6-2 or TRBV6-3 and TRBJ2-7; the match to TRBD2 covers 8 bases. Germline V CDR1 and CDR2: MNHEY, SVGEGT. The CDR3 totals 17 residues. V shed 2 bases, J shed 5 bases, and the junction held 14 bases outside the gene matches. The CDR3 spells CASSYTKFVAGYDEQYF. CDR3 sequence (DNA): TGTGCCAGCAGTTACACGAAGTTCGTAGCGGGGTACGACGAGCAGTACTTC.